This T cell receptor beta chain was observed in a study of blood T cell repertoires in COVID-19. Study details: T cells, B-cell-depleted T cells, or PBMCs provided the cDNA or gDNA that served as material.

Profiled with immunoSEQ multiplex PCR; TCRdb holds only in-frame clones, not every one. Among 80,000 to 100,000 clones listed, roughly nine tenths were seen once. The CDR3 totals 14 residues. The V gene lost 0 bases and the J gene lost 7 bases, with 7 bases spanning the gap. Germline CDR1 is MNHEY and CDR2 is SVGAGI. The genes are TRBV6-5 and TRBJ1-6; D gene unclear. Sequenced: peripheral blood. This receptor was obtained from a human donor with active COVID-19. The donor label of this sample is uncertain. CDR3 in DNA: TGTGCCAGCAGTTACTCGAATCGGAATTCACCCCTCCACTTT. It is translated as CASSYSNRNSPLHF.